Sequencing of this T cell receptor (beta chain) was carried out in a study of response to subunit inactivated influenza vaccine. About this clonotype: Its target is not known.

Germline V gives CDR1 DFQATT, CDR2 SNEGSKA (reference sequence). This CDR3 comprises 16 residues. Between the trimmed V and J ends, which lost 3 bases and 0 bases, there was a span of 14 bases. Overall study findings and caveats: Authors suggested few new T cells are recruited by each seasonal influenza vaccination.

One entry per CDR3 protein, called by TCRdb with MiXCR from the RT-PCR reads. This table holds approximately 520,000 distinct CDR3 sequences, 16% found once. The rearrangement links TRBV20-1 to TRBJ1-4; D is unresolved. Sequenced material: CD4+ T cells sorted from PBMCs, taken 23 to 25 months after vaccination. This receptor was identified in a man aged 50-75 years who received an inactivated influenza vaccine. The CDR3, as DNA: TGCAGTGCTAGCGACCAAAAAAGAGCAACTAATGAAAAACTGTTTTTT. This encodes CSASDQKRATNEKLFF.